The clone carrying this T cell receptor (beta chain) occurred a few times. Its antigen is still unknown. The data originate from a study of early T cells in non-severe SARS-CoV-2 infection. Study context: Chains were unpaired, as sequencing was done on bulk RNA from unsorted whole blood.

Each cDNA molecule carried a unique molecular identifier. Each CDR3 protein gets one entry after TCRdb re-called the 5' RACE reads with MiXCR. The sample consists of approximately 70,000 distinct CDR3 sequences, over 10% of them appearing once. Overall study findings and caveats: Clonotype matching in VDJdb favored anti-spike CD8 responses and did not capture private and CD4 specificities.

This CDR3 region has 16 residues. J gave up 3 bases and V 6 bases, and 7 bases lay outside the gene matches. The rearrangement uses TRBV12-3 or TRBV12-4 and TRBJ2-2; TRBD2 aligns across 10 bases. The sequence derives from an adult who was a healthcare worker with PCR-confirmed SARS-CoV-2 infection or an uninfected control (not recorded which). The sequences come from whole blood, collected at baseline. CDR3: CASSYRGTSDTGELFF. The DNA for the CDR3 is TGTGCCAGCAGCTATAGAGGGACTAGCGACACCGGGGAGCTGTTTTTT.